This T cell receptor (beta chain) was captured in a study of metastatic and nonmetastatic thyroid tumors. Study at large: The comparison covered peripheral blood and tumor or nodule tissue in malignant and benign thyroid patients.

This CDR3 region has 17 residues. The germline gives CDR1 SGHAT, CDR2 FQNNGV. V lost 4 bases and J 3 bases, leaving 22 bases between the germline ends. The sample holds many counts of this clone. No patient received treatment before thyroid surgery. TCRdb reprocessed the PCR reads using MiXCR. Here the sample spans 85,000 to 95,000 clones, 15% being singletons. The sample comprised blood. The J gene is TRBJ2-7, the V gene TRBV11-2; a possible D gene is TRBD1 (6 bases). This TCR was recovered from a female donor with papillary thyroid cancer or a benign thyroid nodule (not recorded which). Some clones in this sample may be carry-over from other donors' samples. Here the CDR3 reads CASSSPPGLLGGYEQYF. The CDR3 DNA sequence: TGTGCCAGCAGCTCCCCCCCAGGTCTCCTAGGGGGCTACGAGCAGTACTTC.